These T cell receptor beta chains were read from a single sample in a study of T cell clonotyping in hematopoietic cell transplantation. Assay: immunoSEQ multiplex PCR; the TCRdb copy retains only in-frame clones and omits some. The sample lists tens of thousands of clones; 75% to 90% were seen once. The input for sequencing was peripheral blood mononuclear cells, taken before stem cell transplant. These receptors originate from a man aged 60 to 75 with acute myeloid leukemia. Some clones in this sample may be carry-over from other donors' samples. CDR3s include the opening cysteine and the closing phenylalanine or tryptophan. D genes are given only for firm matches. Only some rows state a clone size, as once, few, many or a class for expanded clones.

d_gene,len,v_gene,j_gene,abundance,CDR3nt,CDR3aa
TRBD1,13,TRBV6-5,TRBJ1-2,.,TGTGCCAGCAGCGCCGGGGGACAGGGCGGCTACACCTTC,CASSAGGQGGYTF
.,12,TRBV7-2,TRBJ1-2,.,TGTGCCAGCAGCGCAGCGGGAGGTAGCTACACCTTC,CASSAAGGSYTF
.,14,TRBV5-5,TRBJ2-7,.,TGTGCCAGCAGCTTTCCATCCCAGAGCTACGAGCAGTACTTC,CASSFPSQSYEQYF
.,16,TRBV14,TRBJ1-2,few,TGTGCCAGCAGCAGTACAGGGATCCTCTCTAACTATGGCTACACCTTC,CASSSTGILSNYGYTF
TRBD1,11,TRBV28,TRBJ1-2,few,TGTGCCATTACAGGGGGCTTTGGCTACACCTTC,CAITGGFGYTF
.,13,TRBV29-1,TRBJ2-2,.,TGCAGCGTTGGATATGGGGGAACCGGGGAGCTGTTTTTT,CSVGYGGTGELFF
.,15,TRBV7-9,TRBJ1-2,once,TGTGCCAGCAGTCGGGCCGCCGGAGCCCCCTTTGGCTACACCTTC,CASSRAAGAPFGYTF
TRBD1,13,TRBV6-5,TRBJ1-5,.,TGTGCCAGCAGTTCCAGGGGGCATCAGCCCCAGCATTTT,CASSSRGHQPQHF
TRBD1,13,TRBV19,TRBJ2-3,.,TGTGCCAGTAACCAGGGGGCGGCAGATACGCAGTATTTT,CASNQGAADTQYF
.,13,TRBV4-3,TRBJ2-3,.,TGCGCCAGCAGCCAGGAGGGGTGGGATACGCAGTATTTT,CASSQEGWDTQYF
TRBD2,15,TRBV7-6,TRBJ2-2,.,TGTGCCAGCAGTCCCAGCGGGGGTGGCACCGGGGAGCTGTTTTTT,CASSPSGGGTGELFF
.,14,TRBV10-1,TRBJ1-5,.,TGCGCCAGCCGCCCGGTGGGAGGAAATCAGCCCCAGCATTTT,CASRPVGGNQPQHF
.,13,TRBV30,TRBJ2-2,.,TGTGCCTGGAGAAATAGGGGCACCGGGGAGCTGTTTTTT,CAWRNRGTGELFF
.,13,TRBV6-5,TRBJ1-3,.,TGTGCCACCGTCGGTGGCTCTGGAAACACCATATATTTT,CATVGGSGNTIYF
.,13,TRBV7-2,TRBJ2-5,.,TGTGCCAGCAGCTCCACTAGGTTGGAGACCCAGTACTTC,CASSSTRLETQYF
TRBD1,14,TRBV6-5,TRBJ1-4,.,TGTGCCAGCAGTTCAGACAGGGACGGTGAAATACTGTTTTTT,CASSSDRDGEILFF